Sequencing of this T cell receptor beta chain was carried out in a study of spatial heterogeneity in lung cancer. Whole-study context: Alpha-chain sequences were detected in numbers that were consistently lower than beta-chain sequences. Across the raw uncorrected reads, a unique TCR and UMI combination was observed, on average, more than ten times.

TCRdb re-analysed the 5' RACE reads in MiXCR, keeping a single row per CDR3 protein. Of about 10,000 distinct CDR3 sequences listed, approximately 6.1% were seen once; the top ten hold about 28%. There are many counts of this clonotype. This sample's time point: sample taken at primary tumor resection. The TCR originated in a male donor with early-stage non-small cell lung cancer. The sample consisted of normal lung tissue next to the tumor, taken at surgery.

DNA of the CDR3: TGCAGCGTTAATCAGGGAGTAGATCAGCCCCAGCATTTT. Its translation is CSVNQGVDQPQHF. V usage is TRBV29-1 and J usage is TRBJ1-5, with a tentative D call TRBD1 (5 bases). This CDR3 is 13 amino acids long. Trimming left V 5 bases short and J 5 bases short, with 13 bases between. CDR1 is SQVTM and CDR2 is ANQGSEA in the germline V gene. Full variable domain (missing parts from reference TRBV29-1 and TRBJ1-5): SAVISQKPSRDICQRGTSLTIQCQVDSQVTMMFWYRQQPGQSLTLIATANQGSEATYESGFVIDKFPISRPNLTFSTLTVSNMSPEDSSIYLCSVNQGVDQPQHFGDGTRLSIL.